This note documents a single T cell receptor (beta chain) sequence. The source of the sample is a study of blood T cell repertoires in COVID-19. Study-level information: Acute and convalescent COVID-19 specimens originated in the United States, Italy and Spain. PBMCs, B-cell-depleted T cells, or T cells provided the cDNA or gDNA that made up the material.

Per the authors' pipeline: Using reference gene primer amplification, nucleated cell counts were estimated. Sequencing was performed with immunoSEQ multiplex PCR; in TCRdb, only in-frame clones are kept and a portion is missing. The D gene and trimming were derived from the DNA, and the V and J assignments and clone size from that table. Here the sample spans some 40,000 clones, 80% to 90% being singletons. V gave up 5 bases and J gave up 5 bases; unmatched junction bases: 13. The germline V gene has CDR1 LNHDA and CDR2 SQIVND (reference sequence). The CDR3 runs 16 residues. The chain combines TRBV19 with TRBJ1-1, with TRBD1 matching 8 bases. The TCR was taken from a man in his 70s with acute or convalescent COVID-19. The material sequenced was peripheral blood. Here the CDR3 DNA reads TGTGCCAGTAGTCCTCAGGGGGCCCTCACTTGGACTGAAGCTTTCTTT. It encodes CASSPQGALTWTEAFF.